One and the same sample provided the 13 T cell receptor beta chains below, sequenced in a study of blood T cell repertoires in COVID-19. Sequencing was performed with immunoSEQ multiplex PCR; in TCRdb, only in-frame clones are kept and a portion is missing. The sample contains 150,000 to 200,000 clones, more than 65% of which appear only once. The sequenced sample was peripheral blood. The receptors were gathered from a woman of 80 years or more with active or convalescent COVID-19.

Notes on this clone: This same CDR3 is encoded by further DNA sequences in the sample. The rearrangement links TRBV6-4 to TRBJ1-2; D unclear. Germline V gene lookup returns CDR1 MRHNA and CDR2 SNTAGT. CDR3 length: 11 residues. The V end was cut by 0 bases, the J end by 7 bases, with 3 bases between. CDR3 coding DNA: TGTGCCAGCAGTGACTCGCGTGGCTACACCTTC. Its protein product is CASSDSRGYTF.

About this clone itself: The same CDR3 arises from other DNA sequences in this sample as well. The rearrangement uses TRBV19 and TRBJ1-1; D is perhaps TRBD1 (6 bases). Trimming pared 6 bases from V and 1 base from J, leaving 9 bases between. Germline CDR1 is LNHDA and CDR2 is SQIVND (reference sequence). The CDR3 contains 13 residues. The CDR3 region has the DNA TGTGCCAGTAGCTTCAGGGGGAACACTGAAGCTTTCTTT. As protein: CASSFRGNTEAFF.

The sample holds one count of this clone. V is TRBV19 and J is TRBJ2-1; possibly TRBD1 for D (5 bases). Germline lookup yields CDR1 LNHDA and CDR2 SQIVND (reference sequence). CDR3 length: 16 amino acids. The V end lost 5 bases, the J end lost 0 bases, and 14 bases lay between the germline ends. In DNA, the CDR3 is TGTGCCAGTAGTCCCGACAGCCTCAGCTCCTACAATGAGCAGTTCTTC. Protein product: CASSPDSLSSYNEQFF.

This chain joins TRBV5-1 and TRBJ1-1, with D hard to call. Between the trimmed V and J ends, which lost 0 bases and 1 base, there was a span of 7 bases. The CDR3 totals 14 residues. The V gene's germline CDR1 is SGHRS and CDR2 YFSETQ. CDR3 nucleotide sequence: TGCGCCAGCAGCTTGGACAGACCGAACACTGAAGCTTTCTTT. As protein: CASSLDRPNTEAFF.

The rearrangement uses TRBV24-1 and TRBJ2-1; possibly TRBD2 for D (6 bases). Trimming took off 2 bases at V and 15 bases at J, with 22 bases between the two ends. The CDR3 has 15 amino acids. CDR1 KGHDR and CDR2 SFDVKD come from the germline V gene. CDR3 nucleotide sequence: TGTGCCACCAGTGATTCCCGGGGTAGCGGAGGGCCTAGGTTCTTC. This encodes CATSDSRGSGGPRFF.

The chain uses TRBV23-1 and TRBJ2-2, with 10 nucleotides matching TRBD2. TRBV23-1 is treated as an ORF (open reading frame) with a function not yet certain. After removal of 7 bases from V and 7 bases from J, the junction contained 21 bases not matched to a gene. This CDR3 region has 19 residues. The CDR3 sequence is CASTIAGLAGEVGIGELFF. CDR3 DNA: TGCGCCAGCACGATTGCTGGGCTAGCGGGAGAAGTAGGTATCGGGGAGCTGTTTTTT.

The chain joins TRBV27 to TRBJ2-3; the match to TRBD2 covers 7 bases. Germline V lookup: CDR1 MNHEY, CDR2 SMNVEV (reference sequence). Trimming cost V 2 bases and J 2 bases; bases outside gene matches: 4. This CDR3 contains 15 residues. CDR3 protein: CASSLAGDPTDTQYF. The DNA of the CDR3 is TGTGCCAGCAGTTTAGCGGGAGACCCCACAGATACGCAGTATTTT.

This clone was seen more than once but under ten times. The chain combines TRBV4-1 with TRBJ1-3; 7 nucleotides align to TRBD1. Per the germline V gene, CDR1 is MGHRA and CDR2 is YSYEKL. Trimming removed 0 bases from V and 4 bases from J; junction bases left unmatched: 12. The CDR3 spans 18 residues. The CDR3: CASSQDLQTGSSGNTIYF. In DNA form, the CDR3 reads TGCGCCAGCAGCCAAGATCTTCAGACAGGGTCTTCGGGAAACACCATATATTTT.

The chain joins TRBV6-5 to TRBJ2-3; TRBD2 aligns across 9 bases. The CDR3 covers 14 residues. The germline CDR1 and CDR2 sequences are MNHEY and SVGAGI. Trimming removed 6 bases from V and 3 bases from J; junction bases left unmatched: 4. The DNA for the CDR3 is TGTGCCAGCAGGAAGACTAGCGGAACAGATACGCAGTATTTT. It specifies CASRKTSGTDTQYF.

The chain employs TRBV19 and TRBJ1-1; 7 nucleotides agree with TRBD1. This CDR3 has 14 amino acids. CDR1 and CDR2 (germline): LNHDA, SQIVND (reference sequence). V trimming: 4 bases; J trimming: 1 base; junction bases outside the gene matches: 3. CDR3 loop: CASSRGQPNTEAFF. DNA for the CDR3: TGTGCCAGTAGTAGGGGACAGCCGAACACTGAAGCTTTCTTT.

The chain carries TRBV7-9 and TRBJ2-7; 12 nucleotides line up with TRBD2. Germline trimming cut 4 bases from V and 0 bases from J; bases unmatched to any gene: 7. This CDR3 is 17 amino acids long. The germline gives CDR1 SEHNR, CDR2 FQNEAQ (reference sequence). The CDR3 is CASSSGLAGLSSYEQYF. Here the CDR3 DNA reads TGTGCCAGCAGCTCGGGACTAGCGGGTCTCAGCTCCTACGAGCAGTACTTC.

This rearrangement joins TRBV5-1 to TRBJ2-7; 8 bases line up with TRBD2. Germline CDR1 and CDR2: SGHRS and YFSETQ. V lost 0 bases, J lost 4 bases, and 9 bases stayed unmatched. The CDR3 is 16 residues long. The CDR3 DNA reads TGCGCCAGCAGCTTGGTTAGCGGGATCTCCCAGTACGAGCAGTACTTC. Protein: CASSLVSGISQYEQYF.

The rearrangement links TRBV5-1 to TRBJ2-3, with 14 bases aligning to TRBD2. This CDR3 region has 14 residues. Germline V CDR1 and CDR2: SGHRS, YFSETQ. The trim removed 6 bases at V and 7 bases at J, leaving 4 bases unmatched. The CDR3 sequence is CASIGLAGGNTQYF. The CDR3 bases are TGCGCCAGCATAGGACTAGCGGGAGGAAATACGCAGTATTTT.